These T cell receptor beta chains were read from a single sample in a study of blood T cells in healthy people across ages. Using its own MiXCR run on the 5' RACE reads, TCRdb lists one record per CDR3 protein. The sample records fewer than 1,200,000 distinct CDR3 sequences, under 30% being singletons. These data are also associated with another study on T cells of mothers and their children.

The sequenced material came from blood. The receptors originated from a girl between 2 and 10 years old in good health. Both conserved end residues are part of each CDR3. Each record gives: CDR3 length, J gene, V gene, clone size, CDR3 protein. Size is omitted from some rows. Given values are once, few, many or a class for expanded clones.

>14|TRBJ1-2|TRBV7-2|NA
CASSADPGPYGYTF
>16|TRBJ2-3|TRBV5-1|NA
CASSRPGAQSTDTQYF
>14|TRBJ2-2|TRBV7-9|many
CASSLTGDTGELFF
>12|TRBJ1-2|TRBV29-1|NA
CSVGEGGHGYTF
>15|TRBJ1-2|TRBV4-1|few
CASSQDFGRDYGYTF
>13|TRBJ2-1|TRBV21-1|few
CASVQGVDNEQFF
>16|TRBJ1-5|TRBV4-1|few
CASSQIEPGGNQPQHF
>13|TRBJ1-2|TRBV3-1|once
CASSQEPTHGYTF
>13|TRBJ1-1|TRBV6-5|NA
CASNRRVNTEAFF
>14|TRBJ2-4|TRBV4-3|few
CASSQDRGQNIQYF